Each of the 28 T cell receptor beta chains below was sequenced from the same sample in a study of T cells in Graves' hyperthyroidism and ophthalmopathy. Amplified regions were TCR beta CDR3 sequences from RNA transcripts. Researchers ran a first-round RT-PCR on the TCR CDR3 using the HTBI primer set. TCRdb passed the multiplex PCR reads through MiXCR, listing each CDR3 protein once. In the table there are 300,000 to 400,000 distinct CDR3 sequences, roughly a fifth of which are singletons. What was sequenced was blood. The receptor set was obtained from a woman in her forties or fifties with Graves' hyperthyroidism.

This clonotype was seen at least ten times. The chain employs TRBV30 and TRBJ2-1, with D maybe TRBD1 (5 bases). There are 13 residues in the CDR3. CDR1 and CDR2 (germline): GTSNPN, SVGIG (reference sequence). The germline V and J ends were trimmed by 2 bases and 3 bases, with 8 bases remaining between them. This CDR3 is CAWSRTSYNEQFF. CDR3 DNA: TGTGCCTGGAGTCGGACAAGCTACAATGAGCAGTTCTTC.

This clonotype came up many times. The rearrangement links TRBV6-1 to TRBJ1-1; D might be TRBD1 (6 bases). Germline V lookup: CDR1 MNHNS, CDR2 SASEGT. The V end was cut by 6 bases, the J end by 2 bases, with 16 bases between. CDR3 length equals 15 residues. The CDR3 sequence: CASRLTGQPNTEAFF. The CDR3 DNA reads TGTGCCAGCAGGCTAACAGGACAGCCAAACACTGAAGCTTTCTTT.

This clonotype has a count of ten or more. The genes are TRBV3-1 and TRBJ1-1; D is perhaps TRBD1 (5 bases). V lost 4 bases and J 4 bases, leaving 22 bases between the germline ends. This CDR3 comprises 17 residues. CDR1 and CDR2 from the germline V gene are LGHDT and YNNKEL (reference sequence). The CDR3 here is CASSRYMDKGRATEAFF. The CDR3 DNA is TGTGCCAGCAGCCGATATATGGACAAGGGTCGGGCCACTGAAGCTTTCTTT.

This clonotype has only a few counts. The chain combines TRBV19 with TRBJ1-1; D gene ambiguous. The CDR3 totals 15 residues. In germline, CDR1 is LNHDA, CDR2 SQIVND (reference sequence). Trimming took 0 bases from V and 7 from J, leaving 15 bases between them. The CDR3 nucleotides are TGTGCCAGTAGTATAGATCTATCCGGGATTGGTGAAGCTTTCTTT. Protein sequence: CASSIDLSGIGEAFF.

This chain connects TRBV5-1 to TRBJ2-1; D unresolved. Germline lookup yields CDR1 SGHRS and CDR2 YFSETQ. The CDR3 sequence is 13 residues long. Trimming cost V 4 bases and J 4 bases, with 9 bases left between them. The CDR3 nucleotides read TGCGCCAGCAGCCCGGACCTATACAATGAGCAGTTCTTC. It specifies CASSPDLYNEQFF.

This clonotype was counted at least ten times. This chain links TRBV2 with TRBJ1-4, with 7 bases identical to TRBD1. The germline CDR1 and CDR2 sequences are SNHLY and FYNNEI. The V segment lost 7 bases and the J segment 8 bases; nucleotides outside the gene matches: 13. The CDR3 is made up of 15 amino acids. This CDR3 is CASTREGGGREKLFF. The CDR3 region has the DNA TGTGCCAGCACCCGAGAGGGAGGGGGCCGGGAAAAACTGTTTTTT.

This clonotype was counted many times. This chain connects TRBV7-9 to TRBJ2-7; D gene uncertain. The CDR3 is 15 amino acids. The germline CDR1 and CDR2 sequences are SEHNR and FQNEAQ (reference sequence). V lost 5 bases and J lost 5, with 19 bases in between. The CDR3 DNA reads TGTGCCAGCAGCCTCCCGTGGGCTCAAGTGCACGAGCAGTACTTC. It codes for CASSLPWAQVHEQYF.

This clonotype was counted a few times. The chain is built from TRBV7-2 and TRBJ1-4; a weak D match, TRBD1 (5 bases). This CDR3 contains 16 residues. Looked up from germline, CDR1 is SGHTA and CDR2 is FQGNSA. Between the trimmed V and J ends, which lost 5 bases and 0 bases, there was a span of 13 bases. For the CDR3, the DNA is TGTGCCAGCAGCCAGGGTTCGGGGGCAACTAATGAAAAACTGTTTTTT. Its protein product is CASSQGSGATNEKLFF.

This clonotype was counted ten times or more. The CDR3, as DNA: TGTGCCAGCAGTTTACCGGGAACCCCCTACGAGCAGTACTTC. This encodes CASSLPGTPYEQYF. The chain carries TRBV12-3 or TRBV12-4 and TRBJ2-7, with D possibly matching TRBD2 (5 bases). This CDR3 contains 14 residues. V lost 2 bases to trimming and J lost 2 bases, with 10 bases between them.

There are a few counts of this clonotype. V gene TRBV5-1 combines with J gene TRBJ2-7; TRBD2 matches 12 bases. The V gene's germline CDR1 is SGHRS and CDR2 YFSETQ. This CDR3 is 15 amino acids long. The trim removed 4 bases at V and 5 bases at J, leaving 7 bases unmatched. The CDR3 DNA is TGCGCCAGCAGCCCCGGACTAGCGGGAATGAACGAGCAGTACTTC. As protein: CASSPGLAGMNEQYF.

This clonotype came up many times. V gene TRBV28 combines with J gene TRBJ2-1; D is uncertain. CDR1 MDHEN and CDR2 SYDVKM come from the germline V gene. This CDR3 region has 13 residues. V lost 8 bases to trimming and J lost 3 bases, with 11 bases between them. CDR3 protein: CASGTTNYNEQFF. For the CDR3, the DNA is TGTGCCAGCGGAACCACCAACTACAATGAGCAGTTCTTC.

This clonotype was observed many times. The rearrangement links TRBV12-3 or TRBV12-4 to TRBJ2-7; possibly TRBD2 for D (6 bases). V was pared by 1 base and J by 6 bases, with 16 bases between. The CDR3 consists of 15 residues. In DNA, the CDR3 is TGTGCCAGCAGTTTAGGAACGGGAGTATTTCCCGAGCAGTACTTC. As protein: CASSLGTGVFPEQYF.

The chain couples TRBV5-1 to TRBJ2-5; TRBD2 agrees at 10 bases. The ends lost 4 bases at V and 1 base at J; junction bases unmatched: 4. The germline V gene has CDR1 SGHRS and CDR2 YFSETQ. The CDR3 covers 15 residues. The CDR3 DNA reads as TGCGCCAGCAGCCCGGGACTAGCGTTCCAAGAGACCCAGTACTTC. It yields the protein CASSPGLAFQETQYF.

The chain couples TRBV6-1 to TRBJ1-5; TRBD1 aligns across 9 bases. V lost 6 bases to trimming and J lost 6 bases; unmatched junction nucleotides: 6. The CDR3 runs to 14 residues. Germline V gives CDR1 MNHNS, CDR2 SASEGT. In DNA, the CDR3 is TGTGCCAGCAGGATGGGACAGGGAAGTCAGCCCCAGCATTTT. Translation gives CASRMGQGSQPQHF.

This clonotype was observed many times. CDR3 amino acids: CASSLAVQHQNGYTF. CDR3 DNA: TGCGCCAGCAGCTTGGCTGTCCAGCACCAAAATGGCTACACCTTC. This chain connects TRBV5-1 to TRBJ1-2, with unresolved D. This CDR3 spans 15 amino acids. Germline CDR1 SGHRS, CDR2 YFSETQ. Trimming cost V 0 bases and J 6 bases, with 15 bases left between them. The full variable domain, rest sourced from reference TRBV5-1 and TRBJ1-2, is KAGVTQTPRYLIKTRGQQVTLSCSPISGHRSVSWYQQTPGQGLQFLFEYFSETQRNKGNFPGRFSGRQFSNSRSEMNVSTLELGDSALYLCASSLAVQHQNGYTFGSGTRLTVV.

There are many counts of this clonotype. The rearrangement uses TRBV6-1 and TRBJ2-7; a weak D match, TRBD2 (7 bases). V gave up 8 bases and J gave up 0 bases, with 17 bases separating them. The germline V gene encodes CDR1 MNHNS and CDR2 SASEGT. The CDR3 has 15 amino acids. The CDR3 region is CASLRGAGSSYEQYF. The DNA of the CDR3 is TGTGCCAGCCTCCGGGGGGCGGGAAGCTCCTACGAGCAGTACTTC.

This clonotype was counted ten times or more. The genes are TRBV10-3 and TRBJ1-1, with D perhaps matching TRBD1 (6 bases). This CDR3 is built from 15 residues. The germline V gene encodes CDR1 ENHRY and CDR2 SYGVKD. The V end lost 0 bases, the J end lost 4 bases, and 12 bases lay between the germline ends. The DNA of the CDR3 is TGTGCCATCAGTGAGTCGAGGGGGGGAACCACTGAAGCTTTCTTT. This sequence encodes CAISESRGGTTEAFF.

In its sample, this clonotype was seen a few times. The genes are TRBV7-9 and TRBJ2-2; D is possibly TRBD2 (7 bases). The CDR3 runs 14 residues. V lost 8 bases and J lost 0, with 10 bases in between. Germline V lookup: CDR1 SEHNR, CDR2 FQNEAQ (reference sequence). The CDR3 DNA follows: TGTGCCAGCCGGGGGGCAGCGAACACCGGGGAGCTGTTTTTT. As protein: CASRGAANTGELFF. Complete variable domain (other parts from reference TRBV7-9 and TRBJ2-2): DTGVSQNPRHKITKRGQNVTFRCDPISEHNRLYWYRQTLGQGPEFLTYFQNEAQLEKSRLLSDRFSAERPKGSFSTLEIQRTEQGDSAMYLCASRGAANTGELFFGEGSRLTVL.

This clonotype showed up many times. This chain connects TRBV7-8 to TRBJ2-1; the D is unclear. The germline V gene encodes CDR1 SGHVS and CDR2 FQNEAQ. Trimming left V 2 bases short and J 7 bases short, with 9 bases between. This CDR3 has 13 residues. CDR3 amino acids: CASSLWQVNEQFF. Here the CDR3 DNA reads TGTGCCAGCAGCTTATGGCAGGTAAATGAGCAGTTCTTC.

In its sample, this clonotype was seen many times. In DNA, the CDR3 is TGTGCCAGCAGTTTATTCTGGACAGGGAACTCCTACGAGCAGTACTTC. The encoded protein is CASSLFWTGNSYEQYF. V is TRBV28 and J is TRBJ2-7; 8 bases line up with TRBD1. V lost 1 base, J lost 0 bases, and 5 bases stayed unmatched. Germline V CDR1 and CDR2: MDHEN, SYDVKM. The CDR3 extends over 16 amino acids.

This clonotype appeared many times. The chain is built from TRBV3-1 and TRBJ2-3; no clear D. There are 16 residues in the CDR3. Looked up from germline, CDR1 is LGHDT and CDR2 is YNNKEL (reference sequence). Trimming pared 1 base from V and 5 bases from J, leaving 16 bases between. The CDR3 reads CASSQVRGDLGDTQYF. The CDR3 DNA reads as TGTGCCAGCAGCCAAGTGCGCGGAGATCTTGGAGATACGCAGTATTTT.

In its sample, this clonotype was seen a few times. Being one base from a much bigger clone, this may be a read error. The chain employs TRBV11-3 and TRBJ2-1; D is perhaps TRBD2 (6 bases). This CDR3 comprises 15 residues. Looked up from germline, CDR1 is SGHNT and CDR2 is YENEEA. The CDR3 region has the DNA TGTGCCAGCAGCCCCGGGGGTGGAGGGTACAATGAGCAGTCCTTC. Amino acids: CASSPGGGGYNEQSF. Combining the CDR3 with reference TRBV11-3 and TRBJ2-1 gives the whole variable domain EAGVVQSPRYKIIEKKQPVAFWCNPISGHNTLYWYLQNLGQGPELLIRYENEEAVDDSQLPKDRFSAERLKGVDSTLKIQPAELGDSAVYLCASSPGGGGYNEQSFGPGTRLTVL.

The chain is built from TRBV5-8 and TRBJ1-2; the D gene is possibly TRBD1 (5 bases). Looked up from germline, CDR1 is SGHTS and CDR2 is YDEGEE. Trimming took off 6 bases at V and 4 bases at J, with 10 bases between the two ends. CDR3 length equals 12 residues. Here the CDR3 DNA reads TGTGCCAGCACCGGGGACGTCTATGGCTACACCTTC. It yields the protein CASTGDVYGYTF.

About this clonotype itself: The junction and the germline gene differ at one end; a read error may be behind it. V is TRBV2 and J is TRBJ2-7, with D tentatively TRBD1 or TRBD2 (5 bases each). Germline assignment: CDR1 SNHLY and CDR2 FYNNEI. The CDR3 totals 12 residues. The DNA for the CDR3 is TGTGCCGGCAGTCGGGACGGATACGAGCAGTACTTC. The encoded protein is CAGSRDGYEQYF.

This clonotype was seen ten or more times. The chain links TRBV5-4 to TRBJ2-7; possible D gene TRBD2, 5 bases. There are 15 residues in the CDR3. Per germline, CDR1 SGHNT and CDR2 YYREEE (reference sequence). Trimming left V 4 bases short and J 4 bases short, with 18 bases between. CDR3 DNA sequence: TGTGCCAGCAGCCGACCTAACGGGGAGAATTACGAGCAGTACTTC. Its protein is CASSRPNGENYEQYF. The variable domain in full, with the rest retrieved from reference TRBV5-4 and TRBJ2-7, is ETGVTQSPTHLIKTRGQQVTLRCSSQSGHNTVSWYQQALGQGPQFIFQYYREEENGRGNFPPRFSGLQFPNYSSELNVNALELDDSALYLCASSRPNGENYEQYFGPGTRLTVT.

The rearrangement uses TRBV5-1 and TRBJ2-1, with D tentatively TRBD1 (6 bases). The CDR3 extends over 13 amino acids. The ends were cut back, 4 bases at V and 4 bases at J, with 9 bases in the middle. CDR1 is SGHRS, CDR2 YFSETQ, per germline. CDR3 sequence: CASSQGQYNEQFF. In nucleotides, the CDR3 is TGCGCCAGCAGCCAAGGACAGTACAATGAGCAGTTCTTC.

The chain uses TRBV5-1 and TRBJ1-4; TRBD1 matches 9 bases. There are 15 residues in the CDR3. The junction had 4 bases not matched to a gene; V was cut back by 0 bases and J by 7 bases. The V gene's germline CDR1 is SGHRS and CDR2 YFSETQ. The DNA of the CDR3 is TGCGCCAGCAGCTTGGAGGGACAGGGAGGTGAAAAACTGTTTTTT. Translation gives CASSLEGQGGEKLFF.

The chain has TRBV6-2 or TRBV6-3 and TRBJ2-2; 10 nucleotides align to TRBD2. The J segment lost 8 bases and the V segment lost 2 bases, leaving 8 bases of the junction unmatched. The CDR3 extends over 16 amino acids. Germline V gene lookup returns CDR1 MNHEY and CDR2 SVGEGT. The CDR3 coding sequence is TGTGCCAGCAGTTACCATCTAGCGGGAGTCCGGGGGGAGCTGTTTTTT. It yields the protein CASSYHLAGVRGELFF.